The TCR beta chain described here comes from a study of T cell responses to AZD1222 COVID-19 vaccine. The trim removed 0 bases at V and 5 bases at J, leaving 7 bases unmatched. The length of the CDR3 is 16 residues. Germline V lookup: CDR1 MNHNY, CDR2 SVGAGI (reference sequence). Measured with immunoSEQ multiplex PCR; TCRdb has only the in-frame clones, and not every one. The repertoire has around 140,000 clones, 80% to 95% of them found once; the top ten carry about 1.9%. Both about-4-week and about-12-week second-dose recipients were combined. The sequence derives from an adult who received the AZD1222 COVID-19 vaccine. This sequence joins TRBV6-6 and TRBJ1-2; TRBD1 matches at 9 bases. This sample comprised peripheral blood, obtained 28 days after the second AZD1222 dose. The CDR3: CASSYSDDRGGYGYTF. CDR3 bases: TGTGCCAGCAGTTACTCCGACGACAGGGGGGGGTATGGCTACACCTTC.